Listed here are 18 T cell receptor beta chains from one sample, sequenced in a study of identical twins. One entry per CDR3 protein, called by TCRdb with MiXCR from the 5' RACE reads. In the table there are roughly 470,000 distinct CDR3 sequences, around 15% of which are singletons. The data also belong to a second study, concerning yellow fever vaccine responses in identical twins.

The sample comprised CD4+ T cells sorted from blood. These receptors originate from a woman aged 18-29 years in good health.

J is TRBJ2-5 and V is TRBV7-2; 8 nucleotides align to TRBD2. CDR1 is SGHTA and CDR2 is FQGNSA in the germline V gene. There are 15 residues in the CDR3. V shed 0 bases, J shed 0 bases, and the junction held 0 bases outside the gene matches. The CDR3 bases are TGTGCCAGCAGCTTAGCCGGGAGGGACCAAGAGACCCAGTACTTC. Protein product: CASSLAGRDQETQYF.

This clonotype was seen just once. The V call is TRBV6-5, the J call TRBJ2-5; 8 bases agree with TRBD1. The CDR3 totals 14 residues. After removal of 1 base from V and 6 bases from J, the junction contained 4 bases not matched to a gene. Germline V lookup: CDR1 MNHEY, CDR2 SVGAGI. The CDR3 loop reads CASSYYRQGQTQYF. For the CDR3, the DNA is TGTGCCAGCAGTTACTACCGACAGGGGCAGACCCAGTACTTC.

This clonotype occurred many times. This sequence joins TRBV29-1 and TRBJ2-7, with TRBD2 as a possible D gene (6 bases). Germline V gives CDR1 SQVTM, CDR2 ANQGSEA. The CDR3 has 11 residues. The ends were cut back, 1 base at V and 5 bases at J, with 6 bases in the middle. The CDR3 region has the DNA TGCAGCGTTGAAGGGAGGGACGAGCAGTACTTC. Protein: CSVEGRDEQYF.

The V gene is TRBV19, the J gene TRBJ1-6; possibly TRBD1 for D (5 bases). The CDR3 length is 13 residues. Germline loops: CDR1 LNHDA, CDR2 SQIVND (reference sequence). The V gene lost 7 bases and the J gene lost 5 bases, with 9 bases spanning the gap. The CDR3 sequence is CASTDKNNSPLHF. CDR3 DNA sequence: TGTGCCAGTACGGACAAAAATAATTCACCCCTCCACTTT.

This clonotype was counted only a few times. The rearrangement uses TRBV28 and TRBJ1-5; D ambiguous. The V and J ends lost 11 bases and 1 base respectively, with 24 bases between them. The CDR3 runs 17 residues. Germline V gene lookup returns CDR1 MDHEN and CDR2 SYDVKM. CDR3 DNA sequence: TGTGCCGTAATCTCCAATTTAAAGGCCTGGAGCAATCAGCCCCAGCATTTT. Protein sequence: CAVISNLKAWSNQPQHF.

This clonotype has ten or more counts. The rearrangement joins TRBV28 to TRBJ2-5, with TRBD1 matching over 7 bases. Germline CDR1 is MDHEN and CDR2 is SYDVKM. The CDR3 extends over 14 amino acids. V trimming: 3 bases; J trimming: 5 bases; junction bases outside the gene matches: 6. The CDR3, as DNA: TGTGCCAGCAGTTTGAGGCAGGGGGTGGAGACCCAGTACTTC. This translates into CASSLRQGVETQYF.

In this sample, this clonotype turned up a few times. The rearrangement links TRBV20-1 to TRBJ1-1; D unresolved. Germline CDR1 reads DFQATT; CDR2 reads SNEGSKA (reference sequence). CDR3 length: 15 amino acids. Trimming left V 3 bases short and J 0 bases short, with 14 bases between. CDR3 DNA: TGCAGTGCTAGCCTCGGGCAGAAAGTGAACACTGAAGCTTTCTTT. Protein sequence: CSASLGQKVNTEAFF.

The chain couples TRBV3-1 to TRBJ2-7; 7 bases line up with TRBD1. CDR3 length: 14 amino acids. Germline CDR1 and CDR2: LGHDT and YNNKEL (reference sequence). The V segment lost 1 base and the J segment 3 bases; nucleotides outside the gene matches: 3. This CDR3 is CASSQVWTGYEQYF. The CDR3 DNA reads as TGTGCCAGCAGCCAAGTCTGGACAGGCTACGAGCAGTACTTC.

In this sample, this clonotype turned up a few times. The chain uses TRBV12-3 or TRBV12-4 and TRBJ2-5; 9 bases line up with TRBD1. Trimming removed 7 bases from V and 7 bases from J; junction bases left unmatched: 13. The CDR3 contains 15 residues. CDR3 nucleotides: TGTGCCAGCACGAACCCCGGGACAGGGCTAAGGACCCAGTACTTC. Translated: CASTNPGTGLRTQYF.

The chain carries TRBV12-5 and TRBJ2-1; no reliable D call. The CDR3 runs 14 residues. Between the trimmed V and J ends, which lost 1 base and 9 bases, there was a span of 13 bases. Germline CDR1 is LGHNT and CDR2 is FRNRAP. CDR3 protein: CASGLGGEISEQFF. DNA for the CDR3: TGTGCTAGTGGTTTGGGTGGGGAAATTAGTGAGCAGTTCTTC.

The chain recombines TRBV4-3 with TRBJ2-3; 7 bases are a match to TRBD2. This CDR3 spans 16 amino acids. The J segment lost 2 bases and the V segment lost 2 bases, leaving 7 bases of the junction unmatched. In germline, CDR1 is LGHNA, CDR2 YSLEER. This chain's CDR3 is CASSQSPSGNTDTQYF. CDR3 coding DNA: TGCGCCAGCAGCCAATCCCCTAGCGGAAACACAGATACGCAGTATTTT.

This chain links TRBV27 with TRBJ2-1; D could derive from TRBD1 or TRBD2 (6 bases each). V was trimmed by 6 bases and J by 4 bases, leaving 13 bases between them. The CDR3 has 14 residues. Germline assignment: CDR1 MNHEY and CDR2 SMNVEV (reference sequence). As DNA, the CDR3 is TGTGCCAGCAGCCCTCAGGGGAGGTACAATGAGCAGTTCTTC. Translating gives CASSPQGRYNEQFF.

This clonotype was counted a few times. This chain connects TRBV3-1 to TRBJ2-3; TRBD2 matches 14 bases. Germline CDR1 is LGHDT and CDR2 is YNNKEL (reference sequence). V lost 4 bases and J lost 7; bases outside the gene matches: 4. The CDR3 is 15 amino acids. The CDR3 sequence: CASSPGTSGGNTQYF. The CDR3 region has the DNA TGTGCCAGCAGCCCCGGGACTAGCGGGGGTAATACGCAGTATTTT.

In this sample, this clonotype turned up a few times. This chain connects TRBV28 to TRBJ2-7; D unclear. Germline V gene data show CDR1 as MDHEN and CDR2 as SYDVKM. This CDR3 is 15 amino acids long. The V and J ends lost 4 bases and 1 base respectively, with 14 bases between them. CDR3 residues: CASSSPPQKSYEQYF. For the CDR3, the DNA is TGTGCCAGCAGTTCACCCCCACAGAAATCCTACGAGCAGTACTTC.

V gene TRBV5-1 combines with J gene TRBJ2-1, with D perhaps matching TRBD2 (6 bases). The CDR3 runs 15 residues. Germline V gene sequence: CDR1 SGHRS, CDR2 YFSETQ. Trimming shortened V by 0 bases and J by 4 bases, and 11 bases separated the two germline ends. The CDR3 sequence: CASSLAVEGYNEQFF. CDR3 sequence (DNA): TGCGCCAGCAGCTTGGCCGTGGAGGGATACAATGAGCAGTTCTTC.

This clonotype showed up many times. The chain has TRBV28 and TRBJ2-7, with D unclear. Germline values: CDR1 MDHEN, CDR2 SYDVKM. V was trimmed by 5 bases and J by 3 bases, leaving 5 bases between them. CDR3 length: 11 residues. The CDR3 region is CASSIVYEQYF. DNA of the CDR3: TGTGCCAGCAGTATAGTCTACGAGCAGTACTTC.

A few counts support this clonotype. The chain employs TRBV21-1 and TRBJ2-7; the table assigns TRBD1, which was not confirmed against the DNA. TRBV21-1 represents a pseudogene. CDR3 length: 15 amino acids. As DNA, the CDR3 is TGTGCCAGCAGGCCCGGGGACAAAAGGGATTACGAGCAGTACTTC. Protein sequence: CASRPGDKRDYEQYF.

CDR3 in amino acids: CASSLGLAVNTDTQYF. The CDR3 bases are TGTGCCAGCAGCTTAGGGCTAGCGGTTAACACAGATACGCAGTATTTT. This chain connects TRBV7-3 to TRBJ2-3, with 7 bases aligning to TRBD2. The germline V gene encodes CDR1 SGHTA and CDR2 FQGTGA. J gave up 2 bases and V 2 bases, and 7 bases lay outside the gene matches. This CDR3 is built from 16 residues. The full variable domain, its missing parts supplied by reference TRBV7-3 and TRBJ2-3, is GAGVSQTPSNKVTEKGKYVELRCDPISGHTALYWYRQSLGQGPEFLIYFQGTGAADDSGLPNDRFFAVRPEGSVSTLKIQRTERGDSAVYLCASSLGLAVNTDTQYFGPGTRLTVL.